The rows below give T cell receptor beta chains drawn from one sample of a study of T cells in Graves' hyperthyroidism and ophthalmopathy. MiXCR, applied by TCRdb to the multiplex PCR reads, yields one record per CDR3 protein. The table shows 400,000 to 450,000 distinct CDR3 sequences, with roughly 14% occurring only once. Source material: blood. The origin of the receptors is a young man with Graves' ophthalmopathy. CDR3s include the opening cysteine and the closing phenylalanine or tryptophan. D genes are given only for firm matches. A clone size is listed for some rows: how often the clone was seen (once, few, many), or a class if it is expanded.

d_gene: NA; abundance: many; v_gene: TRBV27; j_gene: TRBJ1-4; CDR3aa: CASSHEVTNEKLFF; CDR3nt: TGTGCCAGCAGTCATGAGGTGACTAATGAAAAACTGTTTTTT
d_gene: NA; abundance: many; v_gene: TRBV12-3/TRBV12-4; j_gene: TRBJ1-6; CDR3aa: CASRVGYNSPLHF; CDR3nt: TGTGCCAGCAGGGTCGGATATAATTCACCCCTCCACTTT
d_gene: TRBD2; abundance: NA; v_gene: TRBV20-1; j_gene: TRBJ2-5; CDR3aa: CSARDLLAGGGEETQYF; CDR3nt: TGCAGTGCTAGAGATCTGCTAGCGGGGGGCGGAGAAGAGACCCAGTACTTC
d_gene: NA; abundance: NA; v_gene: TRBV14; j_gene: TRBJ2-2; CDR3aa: CASSQWTEELFF; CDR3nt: TGTGCCAGCAGCCAATGGACGGAGGAGCTGTTTTTT
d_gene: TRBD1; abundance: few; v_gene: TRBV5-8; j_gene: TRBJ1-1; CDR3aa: CASSLAVGTGGFTEAFF; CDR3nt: TGTGCCAGCAGCTTGGCCGTAGGGACAGGGGGTTTTACTGAAGCTTTCTTT
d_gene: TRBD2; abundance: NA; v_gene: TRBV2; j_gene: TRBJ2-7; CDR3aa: CASRPGGGEQYF; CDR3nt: TGTGCCAGCCGTCCCGGGGGGGGAGAGCAGTACTTC
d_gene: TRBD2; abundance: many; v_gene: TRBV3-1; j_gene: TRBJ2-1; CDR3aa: CASSHTIGGAFNEQFF; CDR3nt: TGTGCCAGCAGCCATACCATCGGGGGGGCCTTCAATGAGCAGTTCTTC
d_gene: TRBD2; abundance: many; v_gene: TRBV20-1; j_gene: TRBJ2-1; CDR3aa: CSARDLGLATYEQFF; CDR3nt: TGCAGTGCTAGGGACTTGGGACTAGCGACGTATGAGCAGTTCTTC
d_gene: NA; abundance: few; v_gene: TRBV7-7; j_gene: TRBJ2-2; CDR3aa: CASSPHGRRATGELFF; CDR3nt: TGTGCTAGCAGCCCCCACGGCAGGCGCGCCACCGGGGAGCTGTTTTTT
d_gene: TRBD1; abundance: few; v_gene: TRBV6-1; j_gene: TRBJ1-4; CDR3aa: CASRGTGGLKRDEKLFF; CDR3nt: TGTGCCAGCAGAGGGACAGGGGGCCTAAAAAGGGACGAAAAACTGTTTTTT
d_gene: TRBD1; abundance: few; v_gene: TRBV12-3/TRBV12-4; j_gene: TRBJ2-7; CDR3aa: CASSFRTGAREQYF; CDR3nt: TGTGCCAGCAGTTTCCGGACAGGGGCCCGCGAGCAGTACTTC
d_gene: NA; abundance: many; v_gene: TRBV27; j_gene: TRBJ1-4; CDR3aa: CASRPWTRGNEKLFF; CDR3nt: TGTGCCAGCAGACCTTGGACAAGGGGGAATGAAAAACTGTTTTTT
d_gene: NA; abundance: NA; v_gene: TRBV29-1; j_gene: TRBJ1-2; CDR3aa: CSVGGNLGDGYTF; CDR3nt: TGCAGCGTTGGAGGGAATTTGGGGGATGGCTACACCTTC
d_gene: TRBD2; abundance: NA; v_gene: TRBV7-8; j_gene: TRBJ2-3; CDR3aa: CASSLTSGNTQYF; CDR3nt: TGTGCCAGCAGCCTAACTAGCGGGAATACGCAGTATTTT
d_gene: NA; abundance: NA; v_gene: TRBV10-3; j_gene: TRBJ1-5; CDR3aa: CAISESTPNQPQHF; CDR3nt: TGTGCCATCAGTGAGTCGACCCCGAATCAGCCCCAGCATTTT
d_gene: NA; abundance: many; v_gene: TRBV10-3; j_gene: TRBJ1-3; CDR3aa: CASNQGAGNTIYF; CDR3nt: TGTGCCAGCAATCAGGGTGCTGGAAACACCATATATTTT
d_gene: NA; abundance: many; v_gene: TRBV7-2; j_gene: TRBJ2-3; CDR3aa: CASSRSGAGTDTQYF; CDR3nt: TGTGCCAGCAGCCGTTCAGGGGCTGGCACAGATACGCAGTATTTT
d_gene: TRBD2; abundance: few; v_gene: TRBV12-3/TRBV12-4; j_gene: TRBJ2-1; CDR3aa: CASSAPAGGGGEQFF; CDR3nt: TGTGCCAGCAGTGCGCCTGCGGGGGGGGGGGGGGAGCAGTTCTTC
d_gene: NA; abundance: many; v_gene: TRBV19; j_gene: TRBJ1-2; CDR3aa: CASSIATASTGYTF; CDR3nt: TGTGCCAGTAGTATAGCTACAGCCAGTACGGGCTACACCTTC
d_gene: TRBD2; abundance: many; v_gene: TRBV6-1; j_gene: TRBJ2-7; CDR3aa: CATKGASGSQEQYF; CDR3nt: TGTGCCACAAAGGGAGCTAGCGGGAGTCAGGAGCAGTACTTC
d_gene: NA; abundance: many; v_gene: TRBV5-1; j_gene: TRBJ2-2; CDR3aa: CASSAGSNTGELFF; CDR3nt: TGCGCCAGCAGCGCTGGATCGAACACCGGGGAGCTGTTTTTT
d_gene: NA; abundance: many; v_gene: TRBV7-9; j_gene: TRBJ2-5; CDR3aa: CASSIRAQETQYF; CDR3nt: TGTGCCAGCAGTATCAGGGCCCAAGAGACCCAGTACTTC
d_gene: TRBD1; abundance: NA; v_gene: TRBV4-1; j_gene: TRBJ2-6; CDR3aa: CASGHRGRDLRNVLTF; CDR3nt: TGCGCGAGCGGTCACAGGGGGCGTGACCTGCGCAACGTCCTGACTTTC
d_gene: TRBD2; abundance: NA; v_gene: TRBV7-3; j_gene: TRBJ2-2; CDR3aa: CASSSGLAGAGGELFF; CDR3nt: TGTGCCAGCAGCTCGGGACTAGCGGGAGCGGGCGGGGAGCTGTTTTTT
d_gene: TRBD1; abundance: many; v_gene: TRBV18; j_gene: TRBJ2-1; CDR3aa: CASSPSTGNFNEQFF; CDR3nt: TGTGCCAGCTCACCATCGACAGGGAATTTCAATGAGCAGTTCTTC
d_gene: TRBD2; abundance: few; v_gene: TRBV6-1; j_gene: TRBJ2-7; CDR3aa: CASSLLAGGPHEQYF; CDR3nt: TGTGCCAGCAGCCTACTAGCGGGAGGGCCCCACGAGCAGTACTTC